The present T cell receptor beta chain was sequenced within a study of blood T cell repertoires in COVID-19. As for the study in general: COVID-19 samples collected from the United States, Italy and Spain covered acute and convalescent phases. The analysed material was cDNA or gDNA that came from T cells, B-cell-depleted T cells, or PBMCs.

Only in-frame clones appear in the TCRdb table, and some are missing; sequencing was by immunoSEQ multiplex PCR. The sample holds about 240,000 clones, around 90% seen once. The V gene lost 3 bases and the J gene lost 0 bases, with 15 bases spanning the gap. Germline V gene sequence: CDR1 SGHTA, CDR2 FQGNSA. There are 17 residues in the CDR3. The age range of participants was about 18 to 100 years, with residence in more than 20 US areas. Sequenced material: PBMCs or T cells enriched from blood (not recorded which). The chain recombines TRBV7-2 with TRBJ1-3, with D possibly TRBD1 on 5 matching bases. This receptor was identified in a woman under 40 with acute COVID-19. The CDR3 DNA reads as TGTGCCAGCAGCTTTAGGAGCAGGGCCTACTCTGGAAACACCATATATTTT. The encoded protein is CASSFRSRAYSGNTIYF.